The present TCR beta chain was sequenced within a study of T-cell reconstitution after alpha-beta-depleted transplantation in children. This clonotype occurred many times. A TCRbeta library incorporating unique molecular identifiers was prepared. TCRdb ran MiXCR on the PCR reads and lists one entry per CDR3 protein. The sample lists more than 2,500 distinct CDR3 sequences, over 25% occurring once. Source: PBMCs, mostly from graft donor cells, taken 60 days after TCRalphabeta/CD19-depleted stem cell transplant. The source of this sequence is a male patient under 10 years old who had a stem cell transplant for acute myeloid leukemia, so the T cells may come from the graft donor.

DNA of the CDR3: TGCAGTGCTAGAGATCTAAGCGGGAGCCCATACGAGCAGTACTTC. It specifies CSARDLSGSPYEQYF. The V call is TRBV20-1, the J call TRBJ2-7, with 8 nucleotides matching TRBD2. Trimming cost V 0 bases and J 4 bases; bases outside gene matches: 8. Looked up from germline, CDR1 is DFQATT and CDR2 is SNEGSKA (reference sequence). The CDR3 covers 15 residues.